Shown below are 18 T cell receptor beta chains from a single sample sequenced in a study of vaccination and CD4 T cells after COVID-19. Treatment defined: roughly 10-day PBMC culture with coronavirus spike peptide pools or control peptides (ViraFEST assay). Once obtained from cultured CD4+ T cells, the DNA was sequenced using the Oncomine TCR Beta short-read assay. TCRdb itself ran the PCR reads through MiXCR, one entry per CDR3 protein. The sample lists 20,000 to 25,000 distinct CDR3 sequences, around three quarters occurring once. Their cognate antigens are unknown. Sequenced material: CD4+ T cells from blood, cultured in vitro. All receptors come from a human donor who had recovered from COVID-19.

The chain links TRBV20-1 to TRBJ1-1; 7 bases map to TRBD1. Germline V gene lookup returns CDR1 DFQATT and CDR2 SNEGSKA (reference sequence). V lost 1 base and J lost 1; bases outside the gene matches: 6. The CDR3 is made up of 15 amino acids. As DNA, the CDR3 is TGCAGTGCTAGAGGAACAGGGGTAGGGAACACTGAAGCTTTCTTT. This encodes CSARGTGVGNTEAFF.

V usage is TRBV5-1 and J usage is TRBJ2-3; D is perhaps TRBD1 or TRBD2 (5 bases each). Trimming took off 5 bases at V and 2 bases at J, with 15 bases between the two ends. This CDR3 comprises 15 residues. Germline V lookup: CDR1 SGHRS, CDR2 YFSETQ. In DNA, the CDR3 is TGCGCCAGCAGTACCGGGACCCGGCCCACAGATACGCAGTATTTT. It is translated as CASSTGTRPTDTQYF. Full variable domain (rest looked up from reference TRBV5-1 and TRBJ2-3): KAGVTQTPRYLIKTRGQQVTLSCSPISGHRSVSWYQQTPGQGLQFLFEYFSETQRNKGNFPGRFSGRQFSNSRSEMNVSTLELGDSALYLCASSTGTRPTDTQYFGPGTRLTVL.

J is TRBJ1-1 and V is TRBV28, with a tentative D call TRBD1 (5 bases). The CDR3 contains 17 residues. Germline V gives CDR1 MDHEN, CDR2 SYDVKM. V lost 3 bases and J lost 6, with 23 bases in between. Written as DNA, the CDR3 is TGTGCCAGCAGTTTCAAAAGGCCGGGGGTTGTGGGGCCTGAAGCTTTCTTT. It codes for CASSFKRPGVVGPEAFF.

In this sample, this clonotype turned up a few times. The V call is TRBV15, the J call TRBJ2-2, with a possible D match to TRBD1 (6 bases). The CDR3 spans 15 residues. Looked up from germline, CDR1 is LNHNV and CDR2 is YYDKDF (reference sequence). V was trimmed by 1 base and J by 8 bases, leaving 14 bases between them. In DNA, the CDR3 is TGTGCCACCAGCAGAGTTCGAACAGGGTTAGGGGAGCTGTTTTTT. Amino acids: CATSRVRTGLGELFF.

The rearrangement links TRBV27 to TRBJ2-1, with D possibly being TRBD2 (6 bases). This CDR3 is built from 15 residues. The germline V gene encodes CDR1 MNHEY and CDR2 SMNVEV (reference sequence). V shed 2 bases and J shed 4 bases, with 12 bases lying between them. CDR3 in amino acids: CASSLLAAGYNEQFF. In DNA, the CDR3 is TGTGCCAGCAGTTTACTAGCCGCGGGGTACAATGAGCAGTTCTTC.

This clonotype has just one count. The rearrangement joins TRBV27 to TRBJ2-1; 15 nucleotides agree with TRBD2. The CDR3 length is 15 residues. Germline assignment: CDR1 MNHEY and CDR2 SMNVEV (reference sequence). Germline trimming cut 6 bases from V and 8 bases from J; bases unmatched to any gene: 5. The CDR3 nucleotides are TGTGCCAGCAGCCCGGGACTAGCGGGAGGCTATGAGCAGTTCTTC. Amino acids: CASSPGLAGGYEQFF.

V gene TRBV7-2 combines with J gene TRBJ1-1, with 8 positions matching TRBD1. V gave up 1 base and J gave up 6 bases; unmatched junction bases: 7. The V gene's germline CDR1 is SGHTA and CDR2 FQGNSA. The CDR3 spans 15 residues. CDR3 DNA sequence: TGTGCCAGCAGCTTAGGTGGGACAGGTGGGTCTGAAGCTTTCTTT. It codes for CASSLGGTGGSEAFF. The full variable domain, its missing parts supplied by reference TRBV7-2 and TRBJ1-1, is GAGVSQSPSNKVTEKGKDVELRCDPISGHTALYWYRQSLGQGLEFLIYFQGNSAPDKSGLPSDRFSAERTGGSVSTLTIQRTQQEDSAVYLCASSLGGTGGSEAFFGQGTRLTVV.

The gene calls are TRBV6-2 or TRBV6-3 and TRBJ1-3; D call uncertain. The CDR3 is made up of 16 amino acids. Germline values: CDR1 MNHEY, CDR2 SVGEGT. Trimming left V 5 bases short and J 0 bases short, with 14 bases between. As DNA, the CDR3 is TGTGCCAGCAGTAACCTGGGAAGGTCCTCTGGAAACACCATATATTTT. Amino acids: CASSNLGRSSGNTIYF.

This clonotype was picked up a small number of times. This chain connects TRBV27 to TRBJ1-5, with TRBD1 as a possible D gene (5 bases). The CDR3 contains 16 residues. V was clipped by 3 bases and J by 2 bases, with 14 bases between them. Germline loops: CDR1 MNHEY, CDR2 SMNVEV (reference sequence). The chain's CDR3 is CASSFRSDRGNQPQHF. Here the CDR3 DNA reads TGTGCCAGCAGTTTTAGGTCCGACAGAGGCAATCAGCCCCAGCATTTT.

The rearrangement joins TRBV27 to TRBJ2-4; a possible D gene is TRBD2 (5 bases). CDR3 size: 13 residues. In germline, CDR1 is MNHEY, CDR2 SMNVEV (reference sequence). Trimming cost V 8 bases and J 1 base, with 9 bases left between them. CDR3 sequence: CASRGMAKNIQYF. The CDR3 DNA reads TGTGCCAGCCGAGGGATGGCCAAAAACATTCAGTACTTC.

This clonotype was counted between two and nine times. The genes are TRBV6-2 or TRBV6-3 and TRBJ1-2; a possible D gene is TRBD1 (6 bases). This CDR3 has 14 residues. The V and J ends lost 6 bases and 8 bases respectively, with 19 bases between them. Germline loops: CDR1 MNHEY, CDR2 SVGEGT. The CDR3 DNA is TGTGCCAGCAGCCCGCAGGGGCCTCGAGGGGGCTACACCTTC. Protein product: CASSPQGPRGGYTF.

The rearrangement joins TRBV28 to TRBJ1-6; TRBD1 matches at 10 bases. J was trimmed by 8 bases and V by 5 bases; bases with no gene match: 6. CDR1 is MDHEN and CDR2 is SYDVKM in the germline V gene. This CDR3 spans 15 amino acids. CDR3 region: CASSIGQGVYSPLHF. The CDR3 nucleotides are TGTGCCAGCAGTATCGGACAGGGGGTATATTCACCCCTCCACTTT.

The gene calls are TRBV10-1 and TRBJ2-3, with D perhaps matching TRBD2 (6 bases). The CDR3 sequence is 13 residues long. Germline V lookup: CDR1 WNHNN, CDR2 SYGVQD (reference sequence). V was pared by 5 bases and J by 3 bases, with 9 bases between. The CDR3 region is CASSRDLTDTQYF. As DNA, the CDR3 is TGCGCCAGCAGTCGGGACTTGACAGATACGCAGTATTTT.

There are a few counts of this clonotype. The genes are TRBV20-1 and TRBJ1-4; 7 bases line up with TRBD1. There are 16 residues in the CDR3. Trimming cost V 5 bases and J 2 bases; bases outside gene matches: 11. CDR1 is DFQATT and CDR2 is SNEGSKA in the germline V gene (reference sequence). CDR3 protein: CSAPSSYRGTNEKLFF. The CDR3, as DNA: TGCAGTGCTCCCTCATCATACAGGGGCACTAATGAAAAACTGTTTTTT.

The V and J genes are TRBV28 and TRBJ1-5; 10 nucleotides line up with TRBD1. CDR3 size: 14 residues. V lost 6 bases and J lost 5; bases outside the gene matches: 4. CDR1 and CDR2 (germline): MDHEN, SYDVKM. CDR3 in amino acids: CASRLGQGDQPQHF. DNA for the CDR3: TGTGCCAGCAGACTTGGACAGGGGGATCAGCCCCAGCATTTT.

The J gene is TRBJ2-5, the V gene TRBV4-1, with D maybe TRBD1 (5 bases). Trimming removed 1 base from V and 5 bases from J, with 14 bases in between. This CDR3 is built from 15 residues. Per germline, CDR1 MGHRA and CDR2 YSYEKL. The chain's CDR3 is CASSQVPRVEETQYF. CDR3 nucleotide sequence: TGCGCCAGCAGCCAAGTCCCCAGGGTGGAGGAGACCCAGTACTTC.

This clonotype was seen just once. The CDR3 is CATSRDVANLPRELFF. In DNA form, the CDR3 reads TGTGCCACCAGCAGAGATGTGGCTAACCTACCGAGGGAGCTGTTTTTT. V gene TRBV15 combines with J gene TRBJ2-2, with D unclear. The germline V gene encodes CDR1 LNHNV and CDR2 YYDKDF (reference sequence). V lost 0 bases to trimming and J lost 9 bases, with 17 bases between them. CDR3 length: 16 amino acids.

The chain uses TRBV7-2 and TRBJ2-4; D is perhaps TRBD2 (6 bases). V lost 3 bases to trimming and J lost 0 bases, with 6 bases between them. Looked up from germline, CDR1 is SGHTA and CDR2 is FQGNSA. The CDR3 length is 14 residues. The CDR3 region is CASSLEGAKNIQYF. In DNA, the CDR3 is TGTGCCAGCAGCTTGGAGGGAGCCAAAAACATTCAGTACTTC.